A selection of T cell receptor beta chains follows, all from one sample in a study of blood T cell repertoires in COVID-19. Some clones are missing from TCRdb's copy, which holds only in-frame ones; the method was immunoSEQ multiplex PCR. The sample carries 200,000 to 300,000 clones, nearly 90% recorded once. Sequencing input: PBMCs or T cells enriched from blood (not recorded which). The receptors derive from a woman in her thirties with acute COVID-19. The conserved cysteine and the conserved F or W are not part of the CDR3 here. The order of the fields is V gene, CDR3 protein.

>TRBV7-2
ASSEDRAETQY
>TRBV27
ASSLSRESNQPQH
>TRBV5-1
ASSPRTGGYEQY
>TRBV6-5
ASSSGQPNTGELF
>TRBV19
ASNIIGTGIDSPLH
>TRBV19
ASSYYNLRF
>TRBV29-1
SVGIDSTEAF
>TRBV7-8
ASSLEWRFRD
>TRBV20-1
SARTGDGYT
>TRBV19
ASSTLVQETQY
>TRBV19
ASIDRGRYGYT
>TRBV18
ASSPYRQVANTGELF
>TRBV6-1
ASSDSARDTGPGQY
>TRBV6-4
ASSVRPDQPQH
>TRBV5-8
ASSLLGGTVNTGELF
>TRBV11-2
ASSFGSGYSNYGYT
>TRBV2
ASRAQWSYEQY
>TRBV5-1
ASSLLGDNQPQH
>TRBV3-1/TRBV3-2
ASSQGAPDRAKLF
>TRBV7-3
ASSFSGGGGNTIY
>TRBV5-1
ASSWPRQPYNEQF
>TRBV9
ASSARLAASSYNEQF
>TRBV20-1
SARQGAVQY
>TRBV6-6
ASHSGVSSYNSPLH
>TRBV12-3/TRBV12-4
ASSLHGTDEQY
>TRBV14
ASSQVSGAIYEQY
>TRBV5-5
ASSPQGELEPLH
>TRBV9
ASSSGQGLFYEQY
>TRBV30
AWRWASGVSTDTQY
>TRBV5-1
ASSSKSAN
>TRBV12-3/TRBV12-4
ASSRGAIGEQY
>TRBV5-4
ASTMGREQY
>TRBV6-5
ASSYAGKVPNYGYT
>TRBV10-3
AISERSSAYNEQF
>TRBV18
ASSRLRDRGTDTQY
>TRBV6-2/TRBV6-3
ASSYSGRYQPQH
>TRBV29-1
SVEVDPTIPTTANYGYT